This T cell receptor beta chain was identified during a study of T cells in tuberculosis (dated by TCRdb to 2016 to 2019). Notes on the research overall: In the study, CD1B tetramers and high-throughput TCR immunosequencing were combined to characterize T cells specific for the mycobacterial lipid antigen glucose monomycolate (GMM). A South African clinical cohort compared IGRA-negative adolescents, IGRA-positive adolescents with latent tuberculosis and adults with active tuberculosis, fewer than 12 per group.

CDR1 and CDR2, looked up from the germline V gene, are SGHDT and YYEEEE. The CDR3, from cysteine to phenylalanine, totals 15 residues. Of the read, only the CDR3 DNA is kept; its 45 bases are in frame from base 1. The V end gives up 0 bases and the J end 9 bases, leaving 8 bases in the junction not matched to a gene. The research as a whole found: Smaller NN-distances were partly driven by shorter CDR3-alpha lengths in active tuberculosis patients, and statistical significance was not reached for the TCR-beta difference. Active tuberculosis TCR-alpha repertoires showed smaller mean NN-distances to GMM-specific TCRs than IGRA-negative controls, suggesting clonal expansion of these TCRs. Using GEM motif frequencies, a classifier achieved roughly 72% accuracy, whereas a classifier built on the diverse GMM-specific repertoire got to 87% accuracy (AUROC around 0.89). Clinical samples were selected based on which cryopreserved specimens were available, and the active tuberculosis cases were adults whereas the controls were adolescents.

At study entry, adolescents were screened for latent tuberculosis infection using a tuberculin skin test and the QuantiFERON-TB GOLD In-Tube IGRA. Immunosequencing was performed on unsorted cryopreserved PBMC and covered 100,000 or so T cells per clinical donor on average. Eleven high schools in the Worcester region of the Western Cape, South Africa, served as enrollment sites for adolescents aged 12 to 18 years. Some 10 M. tuberculosis-infected and some ten uninfected adolescents were selected with matching for age and sex. Adolescent PBMC were isolated from freshly drawn heparinized blood by density centrifugation and cryopreserved. The immunoSEQ multiplex PCR assay was used to generate TCR libraries, with TCR-beta and/or TCR-alpha/delta assays applied to each sample. The amplified TCR libraries were sequenced on the Illumina high-throughput platform. As for how the authors treated the data: Clustering and dimensionality reduction relied on pairwise TCRdist distances among GMM-specific receptors from T cells that were either sorted ex vivo or expanded in vitro. Each clinical repertoire was scored by mean NN-distance, the average TCRdist to the nearest 10% of tetramer-positive reference sequences. GEM TCR motif frequency was computed as the fraction of unique TCRs matching known GEM sequences by V/J usage and CDR3 length. Active tuberculosis was classified by linear discriminant analysis with leave-one-out cross-validation, implemented in scikit-learn. TCRdb's version of the immuneACCESS table is confined to in-frame rearrangements and falls short of the full clone set. An unresolved V gene accounts for under half of the shortfall where checked; the remainder is of unknown origin. The V and J calls and clone size come from that table; D and trimming were worked out from the DNA. The sample table records some 41,000 clones; about 95% of these occur just once. 1.9% of the sample is held by the ten biggest clonotypes.

Concerning this clone itself: The specificity of this receptor is unknown. No base quality information exists; no much larger clone differs at one position.

The chain was built from TRBV5-6 and TRBJ2-7; TRBD1 aligns with 11 central bases. The TCR sequence derives from a donor aged 5 to 30 with latent tuberculosis or without tuberculosis infection. Some clones in this sample may be carry-over from other donors' samples. The sample taken for sequencing was PBMCs. The DNA is TGTGCCAGCAGCTTGGGCGGGACAGGGGGAGAAGCGCAGTACTTC. The encoded protein is CASSLGGTGGEAQYF.